The rows below give T cell receptor beta chains drawn from one sample of a study of metastatic and nonmetastatic thyroid tumors. MiXCR was used by TCRdb to re-call the PCR reads. The sample lists some 7,300 clones, 18% occurring once. Source material: adjacent normal tissue. All receptors derive from a male donor with papillary thyroid cancer or a benign thyroid nodule (not recorded which). Some clones in this sample may be carry-over from other donors' samples. The conserved cysteine and the conserved F or W are not part of the CDR3 here.

cdr3_length | v_call | cdr3_aa
8 | TRBV20-1 | SAMGETQY
13 | TRBV5-4 | ASSSGWGSGNTIY
12 | TRBV20-1 | SARDRASGGEQY
12 | TRBV4-2 | ASSQEPGTYEQY
12 | TRBV20-1 | SARSDRGTYEQY
15 | TRBV12-3/TRBV12-4 | ASSTRPLAGDSYEQY
14 | TRBV5-5 | ASSWNGGPGANVLT
12 | TRBV20-1 | SAYRDREFYEQY
13 | TRBV2 | ASNWGPGIDQPQH
13 | TRBV6-1 | ASTHRGTGSYGYT
13 | TRBV9 | ASSTNLGGRDTQY
11 | TRBV6-2/TRBV6-3 | ASRPGLDYEQY
14 | TRBV2 | ASSEAVYRGLGQQY
13 | TRBV5-5 | ASSQGQDPSYGYT
15 | TRBV27 | ASSLRGSRDRTYGYT
13 | TRBV5-1 | ASSEDRGNTGELF
14 | TRBV6-1 | ASSGGRTGNTGELF
13 | TRBV20-1 | SAEISGASYNEQF
14 | TRBV7-7 | ASSLGGGAPPEELF
13 | TRBV4-2 | ASSHRGRTPYGYT
13 | TRBV6-1 | ASSEGGQGSYGYT
11 | TRBV19 | ASKSPANYGYT
13 | TRBV10-1 | ASSDPGTGTDTQY
11 | TRBV10-1 | ASSLDSPGTQY
16 | TRBV28 | ASSLLVSGTGNFGELF
14 | TRBV7-9 | ASHLFSGNSYNEQF
12 | TRBV7-9 | ASSSGQGYTEAF
12 | TRBV3-1 | ASRGLAGNNEQF
12 | TRBV5-6 | ASSMQREGYEQY
10 | TRBV28 | ASSRQGYGYT
13 | TRBV27 | ASSLELGPNSPLH
9 | TRBV12-3/TRBV12-4 | ANSLSVEQY
11 | TRBV11-2 | ASSSQGTEEQY
15 | TRBV28 | ASKDIRRTKRDTEAF
12 | TRBV19 | ASNRGSDYEKLF
11 | TRBV7-2 | ASGLGTRETQY
12 | TRBV12-3/TRBV12-4 | ASSLGDRPTEAF
12 | TRBV6-2/TRBV6-3 | ASSYLGGVSPLH
13 | TRBV6-6 | ASSYPGNSNQPQH
12 | TRBV6-1 | ASRATGYHQPQH
12 | TRBV7-2 | ASSSGLSNQPQH
13 | TRBV5-1 | ASSFGRGSTDTQY
12 | TRBV27 | ASSLSGQPNVLT
12 | TRBV6-2/TRBV6-3 | ASRHPGGAHIQY
15 | TRBV16 | ASSQSAPRRPTDTQY
11 | TRBV6-1 | ASSEPNTGELF
16 | TRBV28 | ASSNYGQGPTGANVLT
12 | TRBV5-1 | ASNRDRGAYEQY
12 | TRBV2 | ASADRGEGYGYT
11 | TRBV6-1 | ASRGTETYEQY
11 | TRBV5-1 | ASSGMNTGELF